Below, 10 T cell receptor beta chains from the same sample are listed, as sequenced in a study of patients and donors after allogeneic stem cell transplantation. TCRdb independently ran MiXCR on the RT-PCR reads; one entry per CDR3 protein. The sample has 90,000 to 130,000 distinct CDR3 sequences; roughly 37% are singletons. The sample was blood, either unsorted or a sorted T cell fraction (not recorded which). The source of these receptors is a human donor who was either an allogeneic HSCT recipient or a stem cell or donor lymphocyte infusion donor (not recorded which). It is not recorded whose cells these are; they may come from a transplant donor.

The chain couples TRBV5-1 to TRBJ1-6; D remains ambiguous. CDR1 is SGHRS, CDR2 YFSETQ, per germline. V shed 1 base and J shed 9 bases, with 17 bases lying between them. The CDR3 spans 16 residues. The CDR3 nucleotides are TGCGCCAGCAGCTTGTTCGCAGAAGGGAAAAGTTCACCCCTCCACTTT. This sequence encodes CASSLFAEGKSSPLHF.

This clonotype has only one observation. The V and J genes are TRBV2 and TRBJ2-7, with TRBD1 matching 8 bases. Germline CDR1 is SNHLY and CDR2 is FYNNEI. Losses at the gene ends were 10 bases for V and 13 bases for J; bases not matched to a gene: 6. CDR3 length: 9 amino acids. DNA of the CDR3: TGTGCCAACCGGACAGGGCATTACTTC. It translates to CANRTGHYF.

This clonotype was seen a handful of times. The rearrangement links TRBV20-1 to TRBJ2-3; 10 bases are a match to TRBD2. Germline-derived CDR1 and CDR2 are DFQATT and SNEGSKA (reference sequence). The CDR3 extends over 14 amino acids. The J segment lost 1 base and the V segment lost 4 bases, leaving 2 bases of the junction unmatched. In DNA form, the CDR3 reads TGCAGTGCTAATAGCGGGGGGCGCACAGATACGCAGTATTTT. It specifies CSANSGGRTDTQYF.

The chain recombines TRBV20-1 with TRBJ1-2; TRBD1 might be the D (6 bases). The CDR3 extends over 13 amino acids. The ends were cut back, 0 bases at V and 8 bases at J, with 13 bases in the middle. Germline V CDR1 and CDR2: DFQATT, SNEGSKA (reference sequence). Here the CDR3 DNA reads TGCAGTGCTAGAGAGTTGTGGGGGCCCGGCTACACCTTC. This gives the protein CSARELWGPGYTF.

This clonotype was counted only a few times. J is TRBJ1-2 and V is TRBV4-3; TRBD1 matches 8 bases. V lost 1 base, J lost 7 bases, and 2 bases stayed unmatched. This CDR3 is 13 amino acids long. Per germline, CDR1 LGHNA and CDR2 YSLEER. The CDR3 loop reads CASSQADRAGYTF. The CDR3 coding sequence is TGCGCCAGCAGCCAAGCGGACAGGGCTGGCTACACCTTC.

V usage is TRBV7-3 and J usage is TRBJ1-1; no reliable D call. The germline V gene encodes CDR1 SGHTA and CDR2 FQGTGA. The CDR3 runs 13 residues. Trimming took off 5 bases at V and 2 bases at J, with 9 bases between the two ends. CDR3 region: CASSPGTNTEAFF. The CDR3 DNA reads as TGTGCCAGCAGCCCCGGCACTAACACTGAAGCTTTCTTT.

This sequence joins TRBV28 and TRBJ1-6; weak D call: TRBD1 (5 bases). Germline values: CDR1 MDHEN, CDR2 SYDVKM. Trimming pared 8 bases from V and 14 bases from J, leaving 28 bases between. The CDR3 is 16 residues long. The CDR3 sequence is CASALTAVGVSLTLHF. The CDR3 nucleotides read TGTGCCAGCGCCCTGACAGCCGTGGGTGTAAGTCTGACCCTCCACTTT. The variable domain in full, with the rest retrieved from reference TRBV28 and TRBJ1-6, is DVKVTQSSRYLVKRTGEKVFLECVQDMDHENMFWYRQDPGLGLRLIYFSYDVKMKEKGDIPEGYSVSREKKERFSLILESASTNQTSMYLCASALTAVGVSLTLHFGNGTRLTVT.

The chain recombines TRBV20-1 with TRBJ2-1; weak D call: TRBD1 (8 bases). Looked up from germline, CDR1 is DFQATT and CDR2 is SNEGSKA (reference sequence). The V and J ends lost 5 bases and 6 bases respectively, with 20 bases between them. The CDR3 is made up of 15 amino acids. The CDR3 reads CSAQGAGVIINEQFF. CDR3 nucleotide sequence: TGCAGTGCTCAGGGGGCGGGAGTGATTATCAATGAGCAGTTCTTC.

This chain uses TRBV5-1 with TRBJ1-1; TRBD1 might be the D (5 bases). This CDR3 contains 16 residues. Germline CDR1 reads SGHRS; CDR2 reads YFSETQ. V dropped 0 bases and J dropped 7 bases, with 19 bases sitting between them. The CDR3 here is CASSLVAGNQRSEAFF. As DNA, the CDR3 is TGCGCCAGCAGCTTGGTGGCAGGGAACCAACGCAGTGAAGCTTTCTTT.

The V gene is TRBV11-2, the J gene TRBJ1-1; D gene unclear. There are 14 residues in the CDR3. CDR1 is SGHAT, CDR2 FQNNGV, per germline. V was pared by 5 bases and J by 0 bases, with 10 bases between. The CDR3 region has the DNA TGTGCCAGCAGCCCCCCCCACATGAACACTGAAGCTTTCTTT. It specifies CASSPPHMNTEAFF. Variable domain in full (rest from reference TRBV11-2 and TRBJ1-1): EAGVAQSPRYKIIEKRQSVAFWCNPISGHATLYWYQQILGQGPKLLIQFQNNGVVDDSQLPKDRFSAERLKGVDSTLKIQPAKLEDSAVYLCASSPPHMNTEAFFGQGTRLTVV.